This T cell receptor (beta chain) was documented in a study of T cell changes during pregnancy in multiple sclerosis. The assay was immunoSEQ multiplex PCR, and TCRdb's table has in-frame clones only and misses some. The sample lists 65,000 to 75,000 clones, around 94% occurring once. The V end lost 5 bases, the J end lost 7 bases, and 14 bases lay between the germline ends. Germline V gene data show CDR1 as SGHTA and CDR2 as FQGNSA. This CDR3 is 14 amino acids long. The gene calls are TRBV7-2 and TRBJ1-4; D gene unclear. Material: CD8+ T cells from peripheral blood mononuclear cells, obtained in the third trimester of pregnancy. The sequence was collected from a female donor in good health, enrolled as a control in a pregnancy study. CDR3 amino acids: CASSTAADFEKLFF. The CDR3 nucleotides are TGTGCCAGCAGCACAGCGGCCGACTTTGAAAAACTGTTTTTT.